These 4 T cell receptor beta chains were all obtained from the same sample, sequenced in a study of CD8 T cells in Susac syndrome. Reverse transcription used roughly 0.5 to 1 ug RNA and random hexamers. TCRdb reprocessed the immunoSEQ multiplex PCR reads with MiXCR, giving one entry per CDR3 protein. The sample lists 100,000 to 150,000 distinct CDR3 sequences; about 94% were seen once. Specimen: CD4+ T cells from PBMCs. The source of these receptors is a human donor in good health.

V is TRBV7-2 and J is TRBJ2-5; 8 nucleotides agree with TRBD1. The CDR3 sequence is 14 residues long. V gave up 4 bases and J gave up 5 bases; unmatched junction bases: 6. CDR1 is SGHTA, CDR2 FQGNSA, per germline. Written as DNA, the CDR3 is TGTGCCAGCAGCTCACAGGGGGGTAGGGAGACCCAGTACTTC. Its translation is CASSSQGGRETQYF. Using reference TRBV7-2 and TRBJ2-5 for the parts outside the CDR3, the full variable domain is GAGVSQSPSNKVTEKGKDVELRCDPISGHTALYWYRQSLGQGLEFLIYFQGNSAPDKSGLPSDRFSAERTGGSVSTLTIQRTQQEDSAVYLCASSSQGGRETQYFGPGTRLLVL.

V and J are TRBV2 and TRBJ2-2, with 8 bases lining up with TRBD1. CDR1 is SNHLY, CDR2 FYNNEI, per germline. The CDR3 has 13 amino acids. The V and J ends lost 4 bases and 5 bases, in that order; junction bases with no gene match: 0. The CDR3 loop reads CASSGQGTGELFF. CDR3 DNA: TGTGCCAGCAGTGGACAGGGGACCGGGGAGCTGTTTTTT.

The rearrangement joins TRBV7-8 to TRBJ1-2; D not certain. CDR1 SGHVS and CDR2 FQNEAQ come from the germline V gene. This CDR3 region has 11 residues. Trimming took off 4 bases at V and 7 bases at J, with 7 bases between the two ends. In nucleotides, the CDR3 is TGTGCCAGCAGCTCTGAGCCTGGCTACACCTTC. Protein product: CASSSEPGYTF.

The genes are TRBV18 and TRBJ1-1, with TRBD1 matching over 8 bases. The CDR3 spans 15 residues. Unmatched junction bases numbered 7, after V lost 6 bases and J lost 1 base. CDR1 is KGHSH and CDR2 is LQKENI in the germline V gene. CDR3 loop: CASSLGGTGNTEAFF. For the CDR3, the DNA is TGTGCCAGCTCCCTTGGGGGGACAGGGAACACTGAAGCTTTCTTT.